A single sample is the source of the 9 T cell receptor beta chains below, sequenced in a study of control samples from healthy donors and cancer patients. Using immunoSEQ multiplex PCR, the repertoire was profiled, and TCRdb retains in-frame clones only, with some absent. In the table there are approximately 97,000 clones, approximately 92% of which are singletons. Material for sequencing was blood. These receptors originate from a human donor in good health. The donor label of this sample is uncertain.

This sequence joins TRBV2 and TRBJ2-7, with 8 nucleotides matching TRBD1. With 8 bases clipped from V and 9 bases from J, the junction kept 9 bases outside the gene matches. Germline V gives CDR1 SNHLY, CDR2 FYNNEI. The CDR3 has 12 residues. This chain's CDR3 is CASGQGRLGQYF. CDR3 DNA sequence: TGTGCCAGCGGACAGGGACGGTTGGGGCAGTACTTC.

CDR3 DNA sequence: TGTGCCAGCAGCGTAGCGACAGCTCTTAATTCACCCCTCCACTTT. Its protein is CASSVATALNSPLHF. This sequence joins TRBV9 and TRBJ1-6; possible D gene TRBD1, 5 bases. The CDR3 contains 15 residues. From germline, CDR1 is SGDLS and CDR2 YYNGEE. V was trimmed by 0 bases and J by 6 bases, leaving 10 bases between them.

The chain uses TRBV10-3 and TRBJ1-2; TRBD1 aligns across 9 bases. This CDR3 region has 15 residues. The V gene's germline CDR1 is ENHRY and CDR2 SYGVKD. The V segment lost 2 bases and the J segment 8 bases; nucleotides outside the gene matches: 9. This CDR3 reads CAISEVGGTGRGYTF. CDR3 nucleotide sequence: TGTGCCATCAGTGAGGTGGGGGGGACAGGGCGCGGCTACACCTTC.

V gene TRBV5-8 combines with J gene TRBJ1-2; D uncertain. Germline V gene data show CDR1 as SGHTS and CDR2 as YDEGEE. The V gene lost 4 bases and the J gene lost 5 bases, with 12 bases spanning the gap. The CDR3 is 13 amino acids. CDR3 sequence: CASSLTADYGYTF. The CDR3, as DNA: TGTGCCAGCAGCCTTACAGCCGATTATGGCTACACCTTC. The variable domain in full, completed from reference TRBV5-8 and TRBJ1-2, reads EAGVTQSPTHLIKTRGQQATLRCSPISGHTSVYWYQQALGLGLQFLLWYDEGEERNRGNFPPRFSGRQFPNYSSELNVNALELEDSALYLCASSLTADYGYTFGSGTRLTVV.

This clone was seen a handful of times. At one end, the junction sequence differs from germline, possibly due to a read error. The chain is built from TRBV2 and TRBJ2-3; TRBD2 matches 8 bases. The germline V gene encodes CDR1 SNHLY and CDR2 FYNNEI. The CDR3 totals 11 residues. The CDR3 DNA sequence: TGTGCCAGCAGTGTGGGCGGGGGGCCTACTTTT. The encoded protein is CASSVGGGPTF.

The rearrangement uses TRBV6-1 and TRBJ2-1; D is perhaps TRBD1 or TRBD2 (5 bases each). V dropped 1 base and J dropped 6 bases, with 16 bases sitting between them. CDR1 is MNHNS and CDR2 is SASEGT in the germline V gene. The CDR3 has 16 amino acids. CDR3 sequence: CASSEELGSGGNEQFF. The CDR3 region has the DNA TGTGCCAGCAGTGAAGAATTGGGATCTGGGGGCAATGAGCAGTTCTTC.

The genes are TRBV19 and TRBJ2-7; 7 nucleotides align to TRBD2. CDR1 and CDR2 from the germline V gene are LNHDA and SQIVND (reference sequence). With 4 bases clipped from V and 7 bases from J, the junction kept 10 bases outside the gene matches. CDR3 length equals 14 residues. CDR3: CASSTQAGSVEQYF. Written as DNA, the CDR3 is TGTGCCAGTAGTACGCAAGCGGGGTCGGTAGAGCAGTACTTC.

This chain joins TRBV5-4 and TRBJ1-1, with D unclear. V lost 3 bases, J lost 2 bases, and 8 bases lay in between. The CDR3 runs to 13 residues. Germline CDR1 and CDR2: SGHNT and YYREEE (reference sequence). CDR3 DNA sequence: TGTGCCAGCAGCTCCCTCCCTAACACTGAAGCTTTCTTT. Protein sequence: CASSSLPNTEAFF.

The genes are TRBV10-3 and TRBJ1-4; D call uncertain. CDR1 is ENHRY and CDR2 is SYGVKD in the germline V gene. Trimming shortened V by 3 bases and J by 8 bases, and 10 bases separated the two germline ends. CDR3 length equals 13 residues. CDR3 sequence (DNA): TGTGCCATCAGTGAAACTATAAGGGAAAAACTGTTTTTT. It is translated as CAISETIREKLFF.